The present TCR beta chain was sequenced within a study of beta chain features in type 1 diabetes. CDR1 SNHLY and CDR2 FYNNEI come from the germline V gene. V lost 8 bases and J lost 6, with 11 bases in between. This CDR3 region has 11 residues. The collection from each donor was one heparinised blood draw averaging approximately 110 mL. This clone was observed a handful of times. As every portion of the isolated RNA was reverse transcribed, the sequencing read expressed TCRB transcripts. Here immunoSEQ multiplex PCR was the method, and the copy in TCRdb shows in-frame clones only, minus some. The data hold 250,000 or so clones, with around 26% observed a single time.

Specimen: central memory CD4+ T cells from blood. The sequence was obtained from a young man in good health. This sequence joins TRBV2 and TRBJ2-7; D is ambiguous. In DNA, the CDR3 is TGTGCCAGCTCTCTTATTCCCGAGCAGTACTTC. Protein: CASSLIPEQYF.